These T cell receptor beta chains were read from a single sample in a study of T-cell memory formation after mild COVID-19. In TCRdb, the 5' RACE reads were re-called with MiXCR into one record per CDR3 protein. The sample lists some 100,000 distinct CDR3 sequences, roughly 10% seen once, with around 39% in the top ten. The sequencing input was PBMCs or a T cell subset sorted from them (not recorded which). The receptors here all came from a man younger than 35 who had mild COVID-19 (a few samples of this study predate the infection). Cell type and time point are not known. Both conserved end residues are part of each CDR3. A clone size is listed for some rows: how often the clone was seen (once, few, many), or a class if it is expanded.

j_call: TRBJ1-2
clone_size: NA
v_call: TRBV15
cdr3_length: 15
cdr3_aa: CATSREGDRGGGYTF

j_call: TRBJ1-2
clone_size: many
v_call: TRBV5-1
cdr3_length: 14
cdr3_aa: CASSLGQGDYGYTF

j_call: TRBJ2-3
clone_size: many
v_call: TRBV20-1
cdr3_length: 18
cdr3_aa: CSARDRGRVVQAADTQYF

j_call: TRBJ2-1
clone_size: NA
v_call: TRBV7-2
cdr3_length: 16
cdr3_aa: CASNPVTSGRDNEQFF

j_call: TRBJ1-5
clone_size: few
v_call: TRBV6-5
cdr3_length: 14
cdr3_aa: CASSLGQINQPQHF

j_call: TRBJ2-3
clone_size: many
v_call: TRBV4-2
cdr3_length: 17
cdr3_aa: CASSLTAYTGATDTQYF

j_call: TRBJ1-5
clone_size: few
v_call: TRBV7-9
cdr3_length: 16
cdr3_aa: CASSWSLDAVTQPQHF

j_call: TRBJ1-5
clone_size: many
v_call: TRBV25-1
cdr3_length: 16
cdr3_aa: CASSETNSWSNQPQHF

j_call: TRBJ1-6
clone_size: many
v_call: TRBV5-1
cdr3_length: 12
cdr3_aa: CASRGGNSPLHF

j_call: TRBJ1-1
clone_size: NA
v_call: TRBV7-9
cdr3_length: 18
cdr3_aa: CASSSVIVGGPGNTEAFF

j_call: TRBJ2-2
clone_size: few
v_call: TRBV9
cdr3_length: 15
cdr3_aa: CASSLRGTNTGELFF

j_call: TRBJ2-4
clone_size: few
v_call: TRBV4-1
cdr3_length: 13
cdr3_aa: CASTPGEGNIQYF

j_call: TRBJ2-1
clone_size: NA
v_call: TRBV6-5
cdr3_length: 17
cdr3_aa: CASRPPLVVGGYNEQFF

j_call: TRBJ2-2
clone_size: many
v_call: TRBV30
cdr3_length: 12
cdr3_aa: CAWSPGTGELFF

j_call: TRBJ2-3
clone_size: NA
v_call: TRBV7-9
cdr3_length: 16
cdr3_aa: CASSPRGKRGTDTQYF

j_call: TRBJ2-3
clone_size: NA
v_call: TRBV5-1
cdr3_length: 16
cdr3_aa: CASSLDLGTSWATQYF

j_call: TRBJ2-2
clone_size: few
v_call: TRBV14
cdr3_length: 16
cdr3_aa: CASSPPNRGRSGELFF

j_call: TRBJ1-5
clone_size: few
v_call: TRBV6-5
cdr3_length: 16
cdr3_aa: CASRKGTVYSNQPQHF

j_call: TRBJ2-2
clone_size: NA
v_call: TRBV4-1
cdr3_length: 15
cdr3_aa: CASSFRDPSGGELFF

j_call: TRBJ1-2
clone_size: NA
v_call: TRBV30
cdr3_length: 12
cdr3_aa: CAWSSENYGYTF

j_call: TRBJ2-5
clone_size: few
v_call: TRBV7-9
cdr3_length: 16
cdr3_aa: CASSSILAGGQETQYF

j_call: TRBJ2-5
clone_size: few
v_call: TRBV7-9
cdr3_length: 14
cdr3_aa: CASSQGSLVETQYF

j_call: TRBJ2-1
clone_size: NA
v_call: TRBV6-2/TRBV6-3
cdr3_length: 12
cdr3_aa: CASSSFDNEQFF

j_call: TRBJ2-5
clone_size: few
v_call: TRBV19
cdr3_length: 15
cdr3_aa: CASSKTSGAPVAQYF

j_call: TRBJ2-1
clone_size: many
v_call: TRBV4-3
cdr3_length: 16
cdr3_aa: CASSQDGGGPYNEQFF

j_call: TRBJ1-1
clone_size: NA
v_call: TRBV9
cdr3_length: 15
cdr3_aa: CASSPQGVPDTEAFF

j_call: TRBJ1-2
clone_size: NA
v_call: TRBV4-1
cdr3_length: 14
cdr3_aa: CASSQDRAGYGYTF

j_call: TRBJ2-5
clone_size: NA
v_call: TRBV7-2
cdr3_length: 14
cdr3_aa: CASSPLGNQETQYF

j_call: TRBJ1-1
clone_size: few
v_call: TRBV12-3/TRBV12-4
cdr3_length: 15
cdr3_aa: CASSLSSGLEAEAFF

j_call: TRBJ2-1
clone_size: NA
v_call: TRBV20-1
cdr3_length: 14
cdr3_aa: CSARVDRDYNEQFF

j_call: TRBJ2-1
clone_size: few
v_call: TRBV5-1
cdr3_length: 14
cdr3_aa: CASSDPGQGNEQFF

j_call: TRBJ2-2
clone_size: NA
v_call: TRBV10-3
cdr3_length: 17
cdr3_aa: CAISDWLAGAKSGELFF

j_call: TRBJ2-5
clone_size: few
v_call: TRBV7-2
cdr3_length: 15
cdr3_aa: CASSFTPGTGETQYF

j_call: TRBJ2-3
clone_size: few
v_call: TRBV27
cdr3_length: 19
cdr3_aa: CASSPWVAGGPIRLDTQYF

j_call: TRBJ2-7
clone_size: NA
v_call: TRBV7-9
cdr3_length: 15
cdr3_aa: CASSWDRGNSYEQYF

j_call: TRBJ2-7
clone_size: NA
v_call: TRBV12-3/TRBV12-4
cdr3_length: 14
cdr3_aa: CASSLGGPSYEQYF

j_call: TRBJ2-3
clone_size: NA
v_call: TRBV5-1
cdr3_length: 16
cdr3_aa: CASSSPGGQDTDTQYF